Listed here are 30 T cell receptor beta chains from one sample, sequenced in a study of T-cell reconstitution after alpha-beta-depleted transplantation in children. The TCRbeta library was prepared with unique molecular identifiers. TCRdb used MiXCR to reprocess the PCR reads, holding one entry per CDR3 protein. The sample has about 640,000 distinct CDR3 sequences, around 17% seen once. Sequenced material: PBMCs from the stem cell graft donor, taken from the stem cell graft. The receptors derive from a human donor who donated a stem cell graft to a child with acute myeloid leukemia.

The V call is TRBV24-1, the J call TRBJ1-1, with D possibly being TRBD1 (5 bases). V was cut by 6 bases and J by 3 bases, with 10 bases left in between. The CDR3 length is 13 residues. CDR1 KGHDR and CDR2 SFDVKD come from the germline V gene. CDR3 in amino acids: CATSTGAYTEAFF. In nucleotides, the CDR3 is TGTGCCACCAGTACCGGGGCCTACACTGAAGCTTTCTTT.

Ten or more counts support this clonotype. This rearrangement joins TRBV20-1 to TRBJ1-1; maybe TRBD1 (5 bases). Trimming took off 1 base at V and 4 bases at J, with 19 bases between the two ends. The CDR3 consists of 16 residues. Germline CDR1 DFQATT, CDR2 SNEGSKA (reference sequence). The CDR3 reads CSARAGGGGLTTEAFF. The CDR3 DNA reads TGCAGTGCTAGAGCGGGGGGTGGGGGGTTAACCACTGAAGCTTTCTTT.

This clonotype was observed at least ten times. The rearrangement joins TRBV6-5 to TRBJ2-5; D is unclear. Germline CDR1 is MNHEY and CDR2 is SVGAGI. Trimming left V 2 bases short and J 9 bases short, with 10 bases between. This CDR3 has 12 amino acids. The CDR3: CASSYNDRAQYF. The CDR3 coding sequence is TGTGCCAGCAGTTACAACGATAGGGCCCAGTACTTC.

This rearrangement joins TRBV6-5 to TRBJ1-5; unclear D gene. The length of the CDR3 is 15 residues. Germline V gene sequence: CDR1 MNHEY, CDR2 SVGAGI. The V and J ends lost 0 bases and 3 bases respectively, with 9 bases between them. The CDR3 DNA sequence: TGTGCCAGCAGTTACTCGAGCGACAACAATCAGCCCCAGCATTTT. This gives the protein CASSYSSDNNQPQHF.

This clonotype appeared a few times. This chain links TRBV27 with TRBJ2-7; D is ambiguous. Trimming removed 4 bases from V and 3 bases from J, with 10 bases in between. The CDR3 is 13 residues long. Germline lookup yields CDR1 MNHEY and CDR2 SMNVEV (reference sequence). Here the CDR3 reads CASSSGPFYEQYV. DNA for the CDR3: TGTGCCAGCAGTTCCGGGCCTTTCTACGAGCAGTACGTC.

This clonotype has just a few counts. The V gene is TRBV7-7, the J gene TRBJ2-7; D remains ambiguous. V lost 4 bases to trimming and J lost 5 bases, with 12 bases between them. The CDR3 is made up of 13 amino acids. Germline V CDR1 and CDR2: SSHAT, FNYEAQ (reference sequence). The CDR3 is CASSYLVPHEQYF. The CDR3 bases are TGTGCCAGCAGCTACCTCGTTCCCCACGAGCAGTACTTC.

This clonotype has more than one count but fewer than ten. The chain is built from TRBV6-2 or TRBV6-3 and TRBJ1-3; D might be TRBD1 (6 bases). Germline V gene sequence: CDR1 MNHEY, CDR2 SVGEGT. Trimming took off 6 bases at V and 0 bases at J, with 12 bases between the two ends. The CDR3 runs 15 residues. CDR3: CASSTDRSSGNTIYF. The CDR3, as DNA: TGTGCCAGCAGCACCGACAGGAGCTCTGGAAACACCATATATTTT.

Details on this clonotype: A read error may produce the germline difference seen at one junction end. This sequence joins TRBV20-1 and TRBJ1-5; no clear D. Germline CDR1 is DFQATT and CDR2 is SNEGSKA (reference sequence). This CDR3 has 15 residues. CDR3 sequence: CCAPPDTDSNQPQHF. CDR3 in DNA: TGCTGTGCCCCACCAGACACAGATAGCAATCAGCCCCAGCATTTT.

This clonotype was counted between two and nine times. This rearrangement joins TRBV5-5 to TRBJ1-4, with D possibly TRBD1 on 6 matching bases. Per the germline V gene, CDR1 is SGHKS and CDR2 is YYEKEE (reference sequence). Trimming took 0 bases from V and 3 from J, leaving 15 bases between them. The length of the CDR3 is 17 residues. CDR3 region: CASSLDRGAGPNEKLFF. For the CDR3, the DNA is TGTGCCAGCAGCTTGGATCGGGGGGCTGGCCCTAATGAAAAACTGTTTTTT.

This clonotype was observed a handful of times. The chain uses TRBV12-3 or TRBV12-4 and TRBJ1-1; D unclear. The CDR3 has 12 amino acids. The V and J ends lost 10 bases and 7 bases respectively, with 16 bases between them. In DNA, the CDR3 is TGTGCCACCGGGGAGGGCGCGGGTGAAGCTTTCTTT. Its protein is CATGEGAGEAFF.

This clonotype was seen only a few times. The J gene is TRBJ2-1, the V gene TRBV20-1; 8 bases match TRBD2. Trimming at V came to 6 bases and at J to 9 bases, leaving 19 bases not matched to a gene. The CDR3 consists of 16 residues. Germline CDR1 reads DFQATT; CDR2 reads SNEGSKA (reference sequence). The DNA for the CDR3 is TGCAGTGCGAAAAAAGCGGGGGCCGTATCCGGAGGTGAGCAGTTCTTC. It encodes CSAKKAGAVSGGEQFF.

The chain couples TRBV9 to TRBJ2-2; D not certain. V lost 0 bases, J lost 7 bases, and 7 bases lay in between. The germline V gene encodes CDR1 SGDLS and CDR2 YYNGEE. The CDR3 has 13 residues. As DNA, the CDR3 is TGTGCCAGCAGCGTAGTACCGGACGGGGAGCTGTTTTTT. Residues: CASSVVPDGELFF.

This clonotype was found many times. The chain combines TRBV5-5 with TRBJ2-2; the D is unclear. The V and J ends lost 4 bases and 0 bases respectively, with 4 bases between them. In germline, CDR1 is SGHKS, CDR2 YYEKEE (reference sequence). This CDR3 comprises 13 residues. The chain's CDR3 is CASSATNTGELFF. CDR3 DNA sequence: TGTGCCAGCAGCGCAACGAACACCGGGGAGCTGTTTTTT.

This clonotype has only a few counts. The chain couples TRBV7-2 to TRBJ1-4; 8 nucleotides align to TRBD1. This CDR3 contains 13 residues. V shed 5 bases, J shed 11 bases, and the junction held 7 bases outside the gene matches. Germline V lookup: CDR1 SGHTA, CDR2 FQGNSA. CDR3 DNA: TGTGCCAGCAGCATGGACAGGGTCCCGAAACTGTTTTTT. Translated: CASSMDRVPKLFF.

This clonotype was seen only a few times. The J gene is TRBJ1-1, the V gene TRBV7-9; D is unresolved. This CDR3 comprises 14 residues. Germline lookup yields CDR1 SEHNR and CDR2 FQNEAQ (reference sequence). V lost 5 bases and J 5 bases, leaving 15 bases between the germline ends. As DNA, the CDR3 is TGTGCCAGCAGCCCCGGTCCGACGGGAACTGAAGCTTTCTTT. Encoded protein: CASSPGPTGTEAFF.

At least ten counts were recorded for this clonotype. V and J are TRBV20-1 and TRBJ2-7, with unresolved D. Germline V gene data show CDR1 as DFQATT and CDR2 as SNEGSKA (reference sequence). The CDR3 runs to 13 residues. Trimming took off 3 bases at V and 3 bases at J, with 12 bases between the two ends. The CDR3: CSARPIELYEQYV. The CDR3 region has the DNA TGCAGTGCTAGGCCCATAGAACTCTACGAGCAGTACGTC.

This clonotype was observed at least ten times. This chain joins TRBV20-1 and TRBJ2-3; D remains ambiguous. CDR1 is DFQATT and CDR2 is SNEGSKA in the germline V gene (reference sequence). V shed 5 bases and J shed 2 bases, with 11 bases lying between them. The CDR3 loop spans 13 amino acids. The CDR3 protein is CSALRLYTDTQYF. The CDR3 DNA reads as TGCAGTGCTCTTCGCCTATACACAGATACGCAGTATTTT.

This clonotype was seen many times. V usage is TRBV20-1 and J usage is TRBJ2-3; TRBD2 matches 15 bases. The CDR3 totals 17 residues. Germline V gives CDR1 DFQATT, CDR2 SNEGSKA (reference sequence). The ends lost 5 bases at V and 3 bases at J; junction bases unmatched: 9. Written as DNA, the CDR3 is TGCAGTGCTCTGGGACTAGCGGGGGGTGCAGGTACAGATACGCAGTATTTT. Protein product: CSALGLAGGAGTDTQYF.

This clonotype has at least ten counts. The V gene is TRBV12-3 or TRBV12-4, the J gene TRBJ2-1, with TRBD2 identical over 11 bases. This CDR3 comprises 16 residues. The V segment lost 5 bases and the J segment 4 bases; nucleotides outside the gene matches: 7. The CDR3 sequence is CASSDLGTSGYNEQFF. CDR3 nucleotide sequence: TGTGCCAGCAGTGATTTAGGGACTAGCGGTTACAATGAGCAGTTCTTC.

The J gene is TRBJ2-5, the V gene TRBV28; 12 nucleotides line up with TRBD1. The V gene end was trimmed by 6 bases and the J gene end by 1 base; junction bases not matched to a gene: 6. CDR3 length: 16 residues. Germline V gives CDR1 MDHEN, CDR2 SYDVKM. The CDR3 DNA is TGTGCCAGCAGCTTCGGGACAGGGGGCGGCCAAGAGACCCAGTACTTC. Translation: CASSFGTGGGQETQYF.

V is TRBV4-3 and J is TRBJ2-3; TRBD2 matches at 12 bases. The CDR3 length is 19 residues. Germline lookup yields CDR1 LGHNA and CDR2 YSLEER. Unmatched junction bases numbered 8, after V lost 1 base and J lost 0 bases. The CDR3 region is CASSQGGLAGGMSTDTQYF. The CDR3 DNA sequence: TGCGCCAGCAGCCAAGGAGGGCTAGCGGGGGGGATGAGCACAGATACGCAGTATTTT.

This clonotype was counted ten times or more. Relative to the germline gene, one junction end is altered; a read error may explain this. The chain is built from TRBV13 and TRBJ1-2; maybe TRBD1 (5 bases). This CDR3 is 15 amino acids long. Germline V gives CDR1 PRHDT, CDR2 FYEKMQ (reference sequence). CDR3 amino acids: CASSVYRFSNYSYTF. CDR3 nucleotide sequence: TGTGCCAGCAGCGTCTACAGGTTCTCTAACTATAGCTACACCTTC.

This clonotype was seen more than once but under ten times. The chain recombines TRBV29-1 with TRBJ1-1; D remains ambiguous. The CDR3 extends over 14 amino acids. Germline CDR1 and CDR2: SQVTM and ANQGSEA. V was clipped by 4 bases and J by 2 bases, with 14 bases between them. DNA for the CDR3: TGCAGCGTTGGGAGGGATCCGGCCAACACTGAAGCTTTCTTT. Translation: CSVGRDPANTEAFF.

This clonotype was seen a handful of times. The chain recombines TRBV7-3 with TRBJ2-1; 10 nucleotides match TRBD1. The V gene's germline CDR1 is SGHTA and CDR2 FQGTGA. The CDR3 runs to 13 residues. Trimming at V came to 5 bases and at J to 9 bases, leaving 4 bases not matched to a gene. The CDR3 region has the DNA TGTGCCAGCAGCCGGGGGACAGGGGCTGAGCAGTTCTTC. This encodes CASSRGTGAEQFF. The entire variable domain, with the rest obtained from reference TRBV7-3 and TRBJ2-1, is as follows: GAGVSQTPSNKVTEKGKYVELRCDPISGHTALYWYRQSLGQGPEFLIYFQGTGAADDSGLPNDRFFAVRPEGSVSTLKIQRTERGDSAVYLCASSRGTGAEQFFGPGTRLTVL.

The chain couples TRBV7-2 to TRBJ1-1; D gene unclear. CDR3 length: 12 amino acids. CDR1 SGHTA and CDR2 FQGNSA come from the germline V gene. Trimming removed 6 bases from V and 7 bases from J, with 12 bases in between. The CDR3 reads CASSPGRLEAFF. DNA for the CDR3: TGTGCCAGCAGTCCGGGTAGGCTTGAAGCTTTCTTT.

This clonotype has a count of ten or more. The V call is TRBV5-6, the J call TRBJ2-2; D is uncertain. The CDR3 runs 14 residues. In germline, CDR1 is SGHDT, CDR2 YYEEEE. V was shortened by 0 bases and J by 6 bases, with 9 bases between the two germline ends. The CDR3 is CASSLATSAGELFF. DNA for the CDR3: TGTGCCAGCAGCTTGGCGACCTCGGCCGGGGAGCTGTTTTTT. Supplemented by reference TRBV5-6 and TRBJ2-2, the full variable domain reads DAGVTQSPTHLIKTRGQQVTLRCSPKSGHDTVSWYQQALGQGPQFIFQYYEEEERQRGNFPDRFSGHQFPNYSSELNVNALLLGDSALYLCASSLATSAGELFFGEGSRLTVL.

This clonotype was counted ten times or more. The gene calls are TRBV20-1 and TRBJ2-1, with TRBD1 matching 8 bases. This CDR3 comprises 13 residues. J was trimmed by 3 bases and V by 5 bases; bases with no gene match: 3. The germline V gene encodes CDR1 DFQATT and CDR2 SNEGSKA (reference sequence). The CDR3, as DNA: TGCAGTGCTGCCGGGACAGGCTACAATGAGCAGTTCTTC. It yields the protein CSAAGTGYNEQFF.

Many counts were recorded for this clonotype. The chain combines TRBV12-3 or TRBV12-4 with TRBJ2-1; D tentatively fits TRBD1 or TRBD2 (6 bases each). Trimming left V 7 bases short and J 7 bases short, with 23 bases between. The CDR3 covers 16 residues. CDR3 DNA: TGTGCCAGCACCTCGCCCGGGGGCAGGGGAGTGAATGAGCAGTTCTTC. It yields the protein CASTSPGGRGVNEQFF.

V is TRBV13 and J is TRBJ1-1; perhaps TRBD1 as D (5 bases). CDR1 and CDR2 from the germline V gene are PRHDT and FYEKMQ (reference sequence). Between the trimmed V and J ends, which lost 5 bases and 4 bases, there was a span of 17 bases. This CDR3 region has 15 residues. DNA for the CDR3: TGTGCCAGCAGCCCGGAAAGGGGTCGGGGCACTGAAGCTTTCTTT. Protein sequence: CASSPERGRGTEAFF.

This clonotype was detected ten times or more. The rearrangement joins TRBV29-1 to TRBJ1-2, with D tentatively TRBD1 (5 bases). This CDR3 has 13 amino acids. The germline gives CDR1 SQVTM, CDR2 ANQGSEA. Trimming cost V 5 bases and J 4 bases, with 14 bases left between them. In nucleotides, the CDR3 is TGCAGCGTTACCCGGGACGGCCTCTATGGCTACACCTTC. Its translation: CSVTRDGLYGYTF.